This TCR beta chain was found in a study of cytomegalovirus exposure and HLA in healthy donors. Trimming took 5 bases from V and 5 from J, leaving 19 bases between them. This CDR3 comprises 16 residues. From germline, CDR1 is SNHLY and CDR2 FYNNEI. Libraries were prepared by immunoSEQ multiplex PCR; TCRdb keeps only in-frame clonotypes and omits some of them. This sample has around 150,000 clones, with around 82% found just once. This TCR was recovered from a man in his thirties or forties in good health and CMV-seropositive. The chain recombines TRBV2 with TRBJ2-1, with D possibly TRBD1 on 6 matching bases. Material: PBMCs. This chain's CDR3 is CASSSPGHTFNNEQFF. The CDR3 nucleotides read TGTGCCAGCAGTTCACCGGGACATACCTTTAACAATGAGCAGTTCTTC. The whole variable domain, filled in from reference TRBV2 and TRBJ2-1, reads EPEVTQTPSHQVTQMGQEVILRCVPISNHLYFYWYRQILGQKVEFLVSFYNNEISEKSEIFDDQFSVERPDGSNFTLKIRSTKLEDSAMYFCASSSPGHTFNNEQFFGPGTRLTVL.